What follows are 16 T cell receptor beta chains derived from one specimen sequenced in a study of blood T cell repertoires in COVID-19. TCRdb keeps only in-frame clones here, not all; method: immunoSEQ multiplex PCR. The sample includes roughly 65,000 clones, over 80% of them seen just once. Sequences were obtained from peripheral blood. The receptor source for this set is a human donor in a cohort sampled during active COVID-19.

The table lists this clone with a few counts. The chain carries TRBV10-1 and TRBJ2-7; 9 bases line up with TRBD1. V lost 7 bases, J lost 7 bases, and 23 bases stayed unmatched. In germline, CDR1 is WNHNN, CDR2 SYGVQD (reference sequence). CDR3 length: 18 amino acids. This chain's CDR3 is CASNLWFIALQGAGEQYF. In nucleotides, the CDR3 is TGCGCCAGCAATCTTTGGTTTATCGCCCTACAGGGGGCTGGGGAGCAGTACTTC.

The CDR3 nucleotides are TGTGCCAGCAGTCCAGGGGAAGCCCGGAACTATGGCTACACCTTC. Its translation is CASSPGEARNYGYTF. V usage is TRBV7-9 and J usage is TRBJ1-2; possible D gene TRBD1, 6 bases. The germline V gene has CDR1 SEHNR and CDR2 FQNEAQ (reference sequence). With 6 bases removed from V and 2 bases from J, the gap between germline ends came to 16 bases. The CDR3 spans 15 residues. The variable domain in full, with the rest retrieved from reference TRBV7-9 and TRBJ1-2, is DTGVSQNPRHKITKRGQNVTFRCDPISEHNRLYWYRQTLGQGPEFLTYFQNEAQLEKSRLLSDRFSAERPKGSFSTLEIQRTEQGDSAMYLCASSPGEARNYGYTFGSGTRLTVV.

The chain employs TRBV7-6 and TRBJ2-1; TRBD2 is a possible D gene (7 bases). From germline, CDR1 is SGHVS and CDR2 FNYEAQ. Trimming stripped 5 bases from V and 8 bases from J, with 10 bases between. The CDR3 has 12 residues. The CDR3 loop is CASSGGGYEQFF. As DNA, the CDR3 is TGTGCCAGCAGCGGGGGGGGCTATGAGCAGTTCTTC. The full variable domain, its missing parts supplied by reference TRBV7-6 and TRBJ2-1, is GAGVSQSPRYKVTKRGQDVALRCDPISGHVSLYWYRQALGQGPEFLTYFNYEAQQDKSGLPNDRFSAERPEGSISTLTIQRTEQRDSAMYRCASSGGGYEQFFGPGTRLTVL.

This sequence joins TRBV5-1 and TRBJ1-1, with D possibly being TRBD1 (5 bases). The CDR3 length is 14 residues. The germline gives CDR1 SGHRS, CDR2 YFSETQ. V shed 5 bases and J shed 2 bases, with 13 bases lying between them. The chain's CDR3 is CASREGAYNTEAFF. CDR3 DNA sequence: TGCGCCAGCAGGGAAGGGGCATATAACACTGAAGCTTTCTTT.

In this sample, this clone turned up once. One junction end disagrees with the germline gene, perhaps due to a read error. V usage is TRBV6-5 and J usage is TRBJ1-1, with a weak D call TRBD1 (5 bases). The length of the CDR3 is 12 residues. Germline CDR1 reads MNHEY; CDR2 reads SVGAGI. The CDR3 DNA sequence: TGTGCCAGCAGGGGCGAGGGGCGCGGGGCGAGCTTT. Encoded protein: CASRGEGRGASF.

The chain couples TRBV6-5 to TRBJ1-3; D gene unclear. Germline assignment: CDR1 MNHEY and CDR2 SVGAGI. V was shortened by 6 bases and J by 4 bases, with 10 bases between the two germline ends. The CDR3 sequence is 13 residues long. The CDR3 nucleotides read TGTGCCAGCAGAACGGCAGGAGGAAACACCATATATTTT. Its translation: CASRTAGGNTIYF.

This chain joins TRBV7-6 and TRBJ2-5; TRBD2 aligns across 7 bases. CDR3 length equals 15 residues. V was clipped by 7 bases and J by 5 bases; unmatched bases: 13. Looked up from germline, CDR1 is SGHVS and CDR2 is FNYEAQ. For the CDR3, the DNA is TGTGCCAGCAAGCCATCGGGGAGGGGCCGGGAGACCCAGTACTTC. It is translated as CASKPSGRGRETQYF.

The chain uses TRBV30 and TRBJ2-1, with 8 nucleotides matching TRBD2. The CDR3 extends over 18 amino acids. The V gene end was trimmed by 5 bases and the J gene end by 3 bases; junction bases not matched to a gene: 18. Germline CDR1 reads GTSNPN; CDR2 reads SVGIG (reference sequence). The CDR3 here is CAWFNLGAGGLNYNEQFF. The CDR3 DNA reads TGTGCCTGGTTCAATCTTGGGGCGGGGGGACTTAACTACAATGAGCAGTTCTTC.

The J gene is TRBJ2-4, the V gene TRBV7-9; D call uncertain. Germline-derived CDR1 and CDR2 are SEHNR and FQNEAQ (reference sequence). CDR3 size: 13 residues. Trimming cost V 5 bases and J 0 bases, with 5 bases left between them. DNA for the CDR3: TGTGCCAGCAGCCTCGGAGCCAAAAACATTCAGTACTTC. It specifies CASSLGAKNIQYF.

V usage is TRBV4-3 and J usage is TRBJ1-6; no firm D call. V gave up 0 bases and J gave up 5 bases, with 8 bases separating them. CDR1 and CDR2 from the germline V gene are LGHNA and YSLEER. The CDR3 spans 15 residues. The CDR3 nucleotides read TGCGCCAGCAGCCAAGATGCGCAAGATAATTCACCCCTCCACTTT. Protein: CASSQDAQDNSPLHF.

There are a few counts of this clone. The chain couples TRBV3-1 (or the pseudogene TRBV3-2) to TRBJ1-1, with D possibly matching TRBD1 (5 bases). This CDR3 contains 16 residues. Trimming pared 4 bases from V and 0 bases from J, leaving 15 bases between. CDR1 and CDR2 (germline): LGHDT, YNNKEL (reference sequence). The CDR3 region is CASSRGTNSMNTEAFF. CDR3 DNA sequence: TGTGCCAGCAGCCGCGGGACGAACTCCATGAACACTGAAGCTTTCTTT.

This clone was recorded a few times. The chain links TRBV30 to TRBJ2-2; D might be TRBD1 (6 bases). In germline, CDR1 is GTSNPN, CDR2 SVGIG (reference sequence). V lost 5 bases and J lost 6, with 13 bases in between. The CDR3 runs to 13 residues. In DNA, the CDR3 is TGTGCCTGGTCACGACAGGAGGCCGGGGAGCTGTTTTTT. Its protein product is CAWSRQEAGELFF.

The genes are TRBV4-3 and TRBJ1-5; D perhaps matches TRBD1 (6 bases). The germline V and J ends were trimmed by 0 bases and 5 bases, with 8 bases remaining between them. The CDR3 length is 14 residues. The germline CDR1 and CDR2 sequences are LGHNA and YSLEER. The CDR3 here is CASSQDWGHQPQHF. The CDR3 DNA is TGCGCCAGCAGCCAAGATTGGGGGCATCAGCCCCAGCATTTT.

The rearrangement uses TRBV5-4 and TRBJ2-3, with 7 bases fitting TRBD2. V dropped 3 bases and J dropped 4; count of bases not matched to a gene: 5. The CDR3 covers 14 residues. Germline V CDR1 and CDR2: SGHNT, YYREEE (reference sequence). CDR3 residues: CASSSTSDADTQYF. The CDR3, as DNA: TGTGCCAGCAGCTCCACTAGCGATGCAGATACGCAGTATTTT.

The CDR3 sequence: CASSDRTTYNEQFF. CDR3 nucleotide sequence: TGTGCCAGCAGCGACAGGACAACCTACAATGAGCAGTTCTTC. The chain joins TRBV27 to TRBJ2-1; possibly TRBD1 for D (6 bases). This CDR3 contains 14 residues. V dropped 6 bases and J dropped 2 bases, with 11 bases sitting between them. Germline-derived CDR1 and CDR2 are MNHEY and SMNVEV (reference sequence).

This clone has only one observation. The CDR3 reads CASSPGLAKNIQYF. CDR3 DNA sequence: TGTGCCAGCAGTCCAGGACTAGCCAAAAACATTCAGTACTTC. The chain joins TRBV2 to TRBJ2-4; D may be TRBD2 (5 bases). The germline CDR1 and CDR2 sequences are SNHLY and FYNNEI. There are 14 residues in the CDR3. Trimming pared 5 bases from V and 0 bases from J, leaving 8 bases between. Full variable domain (remainder filled in from reference TRBV2 and TRBJ2-4): EPEVTQTPSHQVTQMGQEVILRCVPISNHLYFYWYRQILGQKVEFLVSFYNNEISEKSEIFDDQFSVERPDGSNFTLKIRSTKLEDSAMYFCASSPGLAKNIQYFGAGTRLSVL.